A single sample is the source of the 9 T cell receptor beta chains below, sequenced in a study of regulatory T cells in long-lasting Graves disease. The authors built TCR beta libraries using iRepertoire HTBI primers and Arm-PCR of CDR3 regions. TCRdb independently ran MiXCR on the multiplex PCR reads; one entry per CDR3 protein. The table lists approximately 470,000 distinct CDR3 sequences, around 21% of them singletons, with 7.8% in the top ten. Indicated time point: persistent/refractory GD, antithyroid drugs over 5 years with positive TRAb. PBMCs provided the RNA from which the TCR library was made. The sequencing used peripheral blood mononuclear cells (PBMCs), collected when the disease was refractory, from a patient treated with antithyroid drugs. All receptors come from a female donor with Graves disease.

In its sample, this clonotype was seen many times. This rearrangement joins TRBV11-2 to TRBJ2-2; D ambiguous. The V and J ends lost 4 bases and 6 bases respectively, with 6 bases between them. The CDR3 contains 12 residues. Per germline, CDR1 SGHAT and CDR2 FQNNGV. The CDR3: CASSSVPGELFF. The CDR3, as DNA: TGTGCCAGCAGCTCCGTCCCCGGGGAGCTGTTTTTT.

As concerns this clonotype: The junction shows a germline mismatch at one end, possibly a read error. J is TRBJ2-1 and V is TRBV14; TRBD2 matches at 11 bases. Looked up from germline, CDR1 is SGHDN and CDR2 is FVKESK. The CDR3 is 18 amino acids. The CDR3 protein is CASSQRISGRGSCNEQFF. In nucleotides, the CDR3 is TGTGCCAGCAGCCAACGTATTAGCGGGAGGGGGTCCTGCAATGAGCAGTTCTTC.

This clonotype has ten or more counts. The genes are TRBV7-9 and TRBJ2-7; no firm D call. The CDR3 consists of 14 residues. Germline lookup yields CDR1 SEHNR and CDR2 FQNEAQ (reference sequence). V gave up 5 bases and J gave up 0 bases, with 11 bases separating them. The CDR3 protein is CASSQDENSYEQYF. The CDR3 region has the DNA TGTGCCAGCAGCCAGGACGAAAACTCCTACGAGCAGTACTTC.

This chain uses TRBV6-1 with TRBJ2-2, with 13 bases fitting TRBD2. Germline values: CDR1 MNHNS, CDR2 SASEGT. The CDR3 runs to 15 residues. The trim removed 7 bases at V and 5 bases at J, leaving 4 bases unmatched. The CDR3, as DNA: TGTGCCAGCACCGGACTAGCGGGGGCGACCGGGGAGCTGTTTTTT. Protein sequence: CASTGLAGATGELFF.

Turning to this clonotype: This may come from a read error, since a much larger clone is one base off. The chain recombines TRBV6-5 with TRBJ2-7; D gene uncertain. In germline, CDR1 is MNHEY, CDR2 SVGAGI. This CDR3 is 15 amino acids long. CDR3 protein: CAGSYSIDSTYEQYF. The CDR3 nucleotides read TGTGCCGGCAGTTACTCGATAGATTCGACCTACGAGCAGTACTTC.

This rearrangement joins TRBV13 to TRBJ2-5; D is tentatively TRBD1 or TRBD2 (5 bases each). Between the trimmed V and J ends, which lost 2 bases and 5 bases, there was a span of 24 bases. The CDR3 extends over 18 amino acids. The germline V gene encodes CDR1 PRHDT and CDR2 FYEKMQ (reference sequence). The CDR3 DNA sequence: TGTGCCAGCAGCTTAATGCCACAAGGGACGTATTTAGTGGAGACCCAGTACTTC. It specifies CASSLMPQGTYLVETQYF.

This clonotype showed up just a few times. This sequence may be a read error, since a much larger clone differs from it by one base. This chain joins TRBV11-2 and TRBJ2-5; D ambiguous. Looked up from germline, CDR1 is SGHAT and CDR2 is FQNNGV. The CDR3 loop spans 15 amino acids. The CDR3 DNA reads TGTGCCGGCAGCTTAGATCAACTACCCCAAGAGACCCAGTACTTC. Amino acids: CAGSLDQLPQETQYF.

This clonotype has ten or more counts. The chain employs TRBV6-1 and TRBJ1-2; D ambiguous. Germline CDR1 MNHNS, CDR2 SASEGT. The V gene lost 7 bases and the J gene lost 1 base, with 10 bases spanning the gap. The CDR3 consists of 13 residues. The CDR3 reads CASTSGDNYGYTF. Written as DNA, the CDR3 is TGTGCCAGCACCTCCGGAGATAACTATGGCTACACCTTC.

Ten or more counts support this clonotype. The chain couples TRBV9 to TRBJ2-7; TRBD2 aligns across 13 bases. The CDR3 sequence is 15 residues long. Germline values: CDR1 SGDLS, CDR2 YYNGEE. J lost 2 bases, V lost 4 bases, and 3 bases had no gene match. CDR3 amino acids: CASSRTSGSTYEQYF. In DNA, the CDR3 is TGTGCCAGCAGCCGGACTAGCGGGAGTACCTACGAGCAGTACTTC.